A single TCR beta chain is shown here with its context. This clonotype was seen repeatedly, ten times or more. Its specific antigen is unknown. It has no much larger one-base neighbor in the sample; base qualities were not kept. This specimen comes from a study of neurological immune-mediated disorders (dated by TCRdb to between 2017 and 2020). Regarding the study in general: Peripheral blood TCR-beta repertoires from patients with HTLV-I-associated myelopathy (HAM/TSP), patients with multiple sclerosis, and healthy controls were compared in the study using UMI-based sequencing. Alongside PBMC samples, the set of 106 TCR-beta libraries contained longitudinal samples, technical triplicates, and paired CD4+ and CD8+ T-cell subsets that had been sorted. Each longitudinal HAM/TSP and healthy donor was sampled at 3 time-points spaced at about 3-40 month intervals. The cohort included some 68 subjects: about 15 with HAM/TSP, some 35 with multiple sclerosis, and roughly 20 healthy controls.

According to the study, the label for this sample's time point signals: longitudinal time-point 3. Unsorted PBMC libraries were generated from 2 million PBMCs stored in RNAlater at -80 °C until RNA extraction. Peripheral blood underwent Ficoll-Hypaque density gradient centrifugation to isolate PBMCs, which were then cryopreserved in liquid nitrogen. General findings and caveats noted by the study authors: TCR clonal expansion was highest in HAM/TSP patients and lowest in MS patients, with MS patients falling below even healthy controls. Expanded clones from different subjects shared no identical CDR3 amino acid sequences, which suggests that TCR-beta repertoires were private in all groups.

cDNA synthesis used template-switch 5'RACE with a primer carrying a 10-nucleotide random unique molecular identifier tagging each TCR transcript. Over 190 million TCR-beta sequences, covering 15-18 subjects, were produced in each sequencing run. The RNeasy kit was used for extraction of total RNA. The KAPA Real-time Library Amplification kit was used to amplify TCR-beta VDJ regions with primers for the TCR constant region and the 5'RACE anchor. A first PCR added sample indexes and Illumina adaptors, after which a second PCR increased the library yield. The roughly 650 bp TCR product was size-selected on a 2% E-gel SizeSelection system after Ampure bead purification. Before pooling, libraries had their quality checked on a Bioanalyzer, their concentration measured with Qubit, and their quantity determined with the Kapa Library Quantification kit. Paired-end 2 x 150 bp sequencing of the libraries was performed on an Illumina HiSeq 2500. To increase sequence diversity, about 25-30% phiX was spiked into each library pool. The paper's processing steps were these. The quality-filtered reads were processed with the UMI-based MiGEC pipeline, whose error correction step removed more than 80% of the raw TCR sequences. IMGT germline references were used for alignment of VDJ genes, and clonotypes were defined by a unique CDR3 amino acid sequence together with V-J genes. VDJtools evaluated clonal expansion, Shannon diversity and CDR3 relatedness (CalcPairwiseDistances, ClusterSamples); CLCbio workbench built phylogenetic trees. Clones with at least 8 unique UMIs were defined as expanded, with this threshold being based on coefficient-of-variation modelling across technical triplicates. The public reads were reprocessed in TCRdb via fastp at Q25 and MiXCR, keeping in-frame beta chains. Here each entry gathers all rows of one CDR3 protein and keeps the most common genes and DNA. The V and J calls and clone size are TCRdb's, not the authors'. The sample table shows roughly 100,000 distinct CDR3 sequences, and approximately 10% are seen once. Clones ranked in the top ten supply about 3% of the sample.

Sequences LGHNA (CDR1) and YNFKEQ (CDR2) are obtained from the germline V gene. The CDR3 contains 15 residues, cysteine and phenylalanine counted. Of the read, only the CDR3 DNA is kept; its 45 bases are in frame from base 1. Trimming at the junction amounts to 0 bases on V and 4 bases on J, and the germline ends lie 12 bases apart. The V and J segments used are TRBV4-2 and TRBJ1-2; the D gene lacks a confident call. The sequence was obtained from a female donor with HTLV-1-associated myelopathy (HAM/TSP). The sequenced material came from PBMCs. The CDR3 protein: CASSQDSLGAYGYTF. The nucleotide sequence reads as follows: TGTGCCAGCAGCCAAGATAGTTTGGGTGCCTATGGCTACACCTTC.